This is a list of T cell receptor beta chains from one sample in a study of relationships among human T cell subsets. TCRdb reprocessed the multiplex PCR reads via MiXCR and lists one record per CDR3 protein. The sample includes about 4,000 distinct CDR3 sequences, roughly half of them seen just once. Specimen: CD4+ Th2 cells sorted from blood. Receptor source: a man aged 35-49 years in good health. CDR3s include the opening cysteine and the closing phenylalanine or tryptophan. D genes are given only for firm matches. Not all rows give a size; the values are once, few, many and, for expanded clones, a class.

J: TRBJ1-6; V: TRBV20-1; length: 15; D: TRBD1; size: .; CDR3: CSARKIRQGNSPLHF; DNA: TGCAGTGCTAGAAAGATTCGACAGGGTAATTCACCCCTCCACTTT
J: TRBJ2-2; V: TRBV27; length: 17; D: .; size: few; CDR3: CASSFRLTFEQAGELFF; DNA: TGTGCCAGCAGTTTTAGGCTAACATTCGAACAAGCCGGGGAGCTGTTTTTT
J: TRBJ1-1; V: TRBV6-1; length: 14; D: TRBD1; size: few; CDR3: CASTPGGKNTEAFF; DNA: TGTGCCAGCACACCAGGGGGCAAGAACACTGAAGCTTTCTTT
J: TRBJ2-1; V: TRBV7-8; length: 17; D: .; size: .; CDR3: CASSLDPLGGGYNEQFF; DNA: TGTGCCAGCAGCTTAGACCCCCTAGGGGGAGGCTACAATGAGCAGTTCTTC
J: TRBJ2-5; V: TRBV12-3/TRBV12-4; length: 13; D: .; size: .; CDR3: CASSNGEVETQYF; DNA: TGTGCCAGCAGTAACGGGGAGGTCGAGACCCAGTACTTC
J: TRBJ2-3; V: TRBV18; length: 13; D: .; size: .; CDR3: CASSPPDFNTQYF; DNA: TGTGCCAGCTCACCGCCGGACTTCAATACGCAGTATTTT
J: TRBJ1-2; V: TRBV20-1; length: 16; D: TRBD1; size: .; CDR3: CSALGQGMKDDYGYTF; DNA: TGCAGTGCTCTGGGACAGGGGATGAAAGACGACTATGGCTACACCTTC
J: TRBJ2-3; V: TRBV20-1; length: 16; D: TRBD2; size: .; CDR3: CSASSPAGGRTDTQYF; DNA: TGCAGTGCTAGTAGTCCAGCGGGGGGAAGGACAGATACGCAGTATTTT
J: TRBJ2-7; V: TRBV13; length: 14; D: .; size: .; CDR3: CASSPTDGSPEQYF; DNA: TGTGCCAGCAGCCCTACGGACGGGTCGCCCGAGCAGTACTTC
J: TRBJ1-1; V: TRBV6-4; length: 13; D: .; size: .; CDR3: CASTLRDNTEAFF; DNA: TGTGCCAGCACTCTAAGGGACAACACTGAAGCTTTCTTT
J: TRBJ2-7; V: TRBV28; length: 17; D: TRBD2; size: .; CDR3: CASSAVGGSRTDYEQYF; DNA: TGTGCCAGCAGCGCGGTGGGAGGGAGTAGGACGGACTACGAGCAGTACTTC
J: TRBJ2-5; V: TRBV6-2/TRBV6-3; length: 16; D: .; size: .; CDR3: CASSYSGRSMRETQYF; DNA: TGTGCCAGCAGTTACTCGGGTAGATCTATGCGAGAGACCCAGTACTTC
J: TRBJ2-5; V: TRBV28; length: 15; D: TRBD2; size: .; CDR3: CASRGMGTSGETQYF; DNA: TGTGCCAGCAGGGGAATGGGGACTAGCGGTGAGACCCAGTACTTC
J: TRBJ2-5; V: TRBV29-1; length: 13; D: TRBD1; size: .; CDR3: CSVEAGTGGTQYF; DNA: TGCAGCGTTGAAGCGGGGACAGGGGGGACCCAGTACTTC
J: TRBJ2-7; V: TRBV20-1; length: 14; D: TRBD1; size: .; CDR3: CSARPGQGGWEQYF; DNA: TGCAGTGCTAGGCCGGGACAGGGAGGATGGGAGCAGTACTTC
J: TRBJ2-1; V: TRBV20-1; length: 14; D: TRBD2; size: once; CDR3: CSALTSGAYNEQFF; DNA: TGCAGTGCCCTTACTAGCGGAGCATACAATGAGCAGTTCTTC
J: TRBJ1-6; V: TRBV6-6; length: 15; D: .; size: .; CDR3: CASVTKTVSMSPLHF; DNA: TGTGCCAGCGTCACCAAGACAGTCAGTATGTCACCCCTCCACTTT
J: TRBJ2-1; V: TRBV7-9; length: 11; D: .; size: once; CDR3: CASSFYNEQFF; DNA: TGTGCCAGCAGCTTTTACAATGAGCAGTTCTTC
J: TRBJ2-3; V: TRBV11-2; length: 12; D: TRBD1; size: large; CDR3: CASSLGDRMQYF; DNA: TGTGCCAGCAGCTTAGGGGACAGAATGCAGTATTTT
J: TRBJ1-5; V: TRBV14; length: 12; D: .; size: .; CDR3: CASTRQGQPQHF; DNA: TGTGCCAGCACCCGCCAAGGGCAGCCCCAGCATTTT
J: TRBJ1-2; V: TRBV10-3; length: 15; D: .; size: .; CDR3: CAIRPAQGTTSGYTF; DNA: TGTGCCATCAGGCCAGCGCAGGGTACTACTAGCGGCTACACCTTC
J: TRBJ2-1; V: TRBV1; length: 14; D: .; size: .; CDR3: CTSSPLREDNEQFF; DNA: TGCACCAGCAGCCCCCTGAGGGAGGACAATGAGCAGTTCTTC
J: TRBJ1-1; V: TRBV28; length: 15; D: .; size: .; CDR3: CASRPSQGFGTEAFF; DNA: TGTGCCAGCAGACCATCTCAGGGGTTCGGGACTGAAGCTTTCTTT
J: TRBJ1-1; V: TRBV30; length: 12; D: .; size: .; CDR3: CAWSVPNLEAFF; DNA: TGTGCCTGGAGTGTACCCAATTTGGAAGCTTTCTTT
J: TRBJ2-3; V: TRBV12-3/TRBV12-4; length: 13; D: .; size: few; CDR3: CASSRESTDTQYF; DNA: TGTGCCAGCAGTCGGGAATCAACAGATACGCAGTATTTT
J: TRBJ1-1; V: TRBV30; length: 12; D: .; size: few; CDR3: CAWSDGNTEAFF; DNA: TGTGCCTGGAGTGACGGGAACACTGAAGCTTTCTTT
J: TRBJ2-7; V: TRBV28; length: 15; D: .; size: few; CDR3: CASSSPRTGSYEQYF; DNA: TGTGCCAGCAGTTCCCCTCGGACGGGTTCCTACGAGCAGTACTTC
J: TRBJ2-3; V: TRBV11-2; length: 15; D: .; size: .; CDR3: CASSLLGGVTDTQYF; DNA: TGTGCCAGCAGCTTATTGGGCGGGGTTACAGATACGCAGTATTTT
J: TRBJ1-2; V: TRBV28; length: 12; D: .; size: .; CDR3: CASSFTFYGYTF; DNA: TGTGCCAGCAGTTTTACGTTCTATGGCTACACCTTC
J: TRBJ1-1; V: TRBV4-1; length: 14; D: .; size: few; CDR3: CASSPTVSRDEAFF; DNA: TGCGCCAGCAGCCCTACAGTATCCCGTGATGAAGCTTTCTTT
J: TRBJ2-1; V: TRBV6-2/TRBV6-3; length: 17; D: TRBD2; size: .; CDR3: CASTPLRPSGGSNEQFF; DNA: TGTGCCAGCACTCCCTTAAGGCCTAGCGGGGGGTCAAATGAGCAGTTCTTC
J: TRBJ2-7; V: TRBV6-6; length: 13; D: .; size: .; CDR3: CASSSGASYEQYF; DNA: TGTGCCAGCAGTTCTGGGGCCTCCTACGAGCAGTACTTC
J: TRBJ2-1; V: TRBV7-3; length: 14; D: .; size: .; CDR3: CASSLLHSSPEQFF; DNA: TGTGCCAGCAGCCTCCTCCATAGCTCTCCTGAGCAGTTCTTC
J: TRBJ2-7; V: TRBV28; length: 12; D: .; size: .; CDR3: CASSSAIYEQYF; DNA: TGTGCCAGCAGCTCTGCCATCTACGAGCAGTACTTC
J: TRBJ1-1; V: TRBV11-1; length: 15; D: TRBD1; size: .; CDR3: CASSADTGEYTEAFF; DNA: TGTGCCAGCAGCGCAGACACAGGGGAATATACTGAAGCTTTCTTT
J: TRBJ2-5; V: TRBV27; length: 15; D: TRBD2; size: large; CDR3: CASTSRGGRQETQYF; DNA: TGTGCCAGCACCTCTCGGGGGGGGCGCCAAGAGACCCAGTACTTC
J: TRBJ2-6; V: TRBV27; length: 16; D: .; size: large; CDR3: CASSPRQSSGANVLTF; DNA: TGTGCCAGCAGTCCTAGACAGAGCTCTGGGGCCAACGTCCTGACTTTC
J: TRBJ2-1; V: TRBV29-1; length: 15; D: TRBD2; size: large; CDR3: CSARGTSGRAGEQFF; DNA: TGCAGCGCCCGAGGGACTAGCGGGAGGGCCGGTGAGCAGTTCTTC
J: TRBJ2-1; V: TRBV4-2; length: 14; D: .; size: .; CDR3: CASSQDNGGKEQFF; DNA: TGTGCCAGCAGCCAAGATAATGGGGGGAAGGAGCAGTTCTTC
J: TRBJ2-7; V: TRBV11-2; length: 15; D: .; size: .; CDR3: CASSGSGTLRYEQYF; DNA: TGTGCCAGCAGCGGATCCGGGACCCTTCGGTACGAGCAGTACTTC
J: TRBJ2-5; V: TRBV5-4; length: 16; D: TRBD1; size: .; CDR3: CASSLGGDRGRETQYF; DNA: TGCGCCAGCAGCTTGGGGGGCGACAGGGGAAGGGAGACCCAGTACTTC
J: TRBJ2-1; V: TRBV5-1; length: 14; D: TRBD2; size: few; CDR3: CASSRGVSYNEQFF; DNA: TGCGCCAGCAGCCGGGGGGTGTCCTACAATGAGCAGTTCTTC
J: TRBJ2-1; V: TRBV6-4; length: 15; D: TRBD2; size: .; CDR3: CASSKSGESYNEQFF; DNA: TGTGCCAGCAGTAAAAGCGGGGAATCCTACAATGAGCAGTTCTTC
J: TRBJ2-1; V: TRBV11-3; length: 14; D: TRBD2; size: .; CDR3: CASSLSGGRNEQFF; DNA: TGTGCCAGCAGCCTTAGCGGGGGGAGGAATGAGCAGTTCTTC
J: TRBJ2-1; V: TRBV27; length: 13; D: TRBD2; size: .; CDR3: CASSFEGIGREFF; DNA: TGTGCCAGCAGTTTTGAGGGAATCGGGAGGGAGTTCTTC
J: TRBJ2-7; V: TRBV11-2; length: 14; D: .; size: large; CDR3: CASSLVPFSYEQYF; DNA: TGTGCCAGCAGCTTAGTGCCGTTCTCCTACGAGCAGTACTTC
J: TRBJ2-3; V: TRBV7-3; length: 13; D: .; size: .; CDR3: CASSNLPGDTQYF; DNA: TGTGCCAGCAGCAATCTCCCGGGAGATACGCAGTATTTT
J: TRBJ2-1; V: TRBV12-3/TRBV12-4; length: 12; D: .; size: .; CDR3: CASSSGQRGQFF; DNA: TGTGCCAGCAGTTCCGGACAGCGGGGGCAGTTCTTC
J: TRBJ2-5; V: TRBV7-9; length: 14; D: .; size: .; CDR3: CASSLDSGGGTQYF; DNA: TGTGCCAGCAGCTTAGACTCCGGTGGTGGGACCCAGTACTTC
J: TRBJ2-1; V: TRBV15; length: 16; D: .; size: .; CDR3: CATSRGESLSYNEQFF; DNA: TGTGCCACCAGCAGAGGGGAGTCCCTATCCTACAATGAGCAGTTCTTC
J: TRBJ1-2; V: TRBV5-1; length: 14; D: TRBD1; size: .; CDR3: CASSTWTGGNGYTF; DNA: TGCGCCAGCTCGACCTGGACAGGGGGCAATGGCTACACCTTC
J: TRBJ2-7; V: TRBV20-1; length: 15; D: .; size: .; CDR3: CSARGIGGRTYEQYF; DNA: TGCAGTGCTAGAGGGATCGGGGGGCGGACCTACGAGCAGTACTTC
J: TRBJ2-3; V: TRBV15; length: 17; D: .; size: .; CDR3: CATSRFRDNLYTDTQYF; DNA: TGTGCCACCAGCAGGTTCCGGGACAACTTATACACAGATACGCAGTATTTT
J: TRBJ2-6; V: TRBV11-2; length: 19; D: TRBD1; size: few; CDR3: CASSHLRTGFYSGANVLTF; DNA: TGTGCCAGCAGCCATTTAAGGACAGGGTTTTACTCTGGGGCCAACGTCCTGACTTTC
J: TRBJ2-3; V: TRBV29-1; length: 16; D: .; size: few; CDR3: CSVRPTGVRSTDTQYF; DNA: TGCAGCGTTCGACCAACGGGAGTCAGGAGCACAGATACGCAGTATTTT
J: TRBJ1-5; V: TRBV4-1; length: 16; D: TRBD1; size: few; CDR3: CASSQVGTGRGQPQHF; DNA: TGCGCCAGCAGCCAAGTGGGGACAGGGAGGGGTCAGCCCCAGCATTTT
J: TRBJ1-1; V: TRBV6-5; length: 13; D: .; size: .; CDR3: CASGRTPYTEAFF; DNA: TGTGCCAGCGGTAGGACACCGTACACTGAAGCTTTCTTT
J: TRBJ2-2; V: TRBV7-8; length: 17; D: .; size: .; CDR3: CASSPRVDRTNTGELFF; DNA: TGTGCCAGCAGCCCCAGAGTTGACAGGACGAACACCGGGGAGCTGTTTTTT
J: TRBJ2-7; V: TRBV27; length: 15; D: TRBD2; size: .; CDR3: CASSFVYSGAVEQYF; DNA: TGTGCCAGCAGTTTTGTGTATAGCGGGGCGGTCGAGCAGTACTTC
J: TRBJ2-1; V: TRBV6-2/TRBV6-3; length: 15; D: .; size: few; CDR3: CASTQGRTNYNEQFF; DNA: TGTGCCAGCACCCAAGGGCGGACTAACTACAATGAGCAGTTCTTC